This TCR beta chain was sequenced in a study of T cells after yellow fever vaccination. Template switching with 5'RACE generated the TCR cDNA and added a universal primer site and UMIs. In TCRdb, the 5' RACE reads were re-called with MiXCR into one record per CDR3 protein. The sample yields roughly 100,000 distinct CDR3 sequences, roughly 10% seen once. The CDR3 consists of 12 residues. Germline lookup yields CDR1 LNHDA and CDR2 SQIVND (reference sequence). V was trimmed by 4 bases and J by 2 bases, leaving 5 bases between them. The chain joins TRBV19 to TRBJ1-1, with D uncertain. The sequencing here drew on CD8+ T cells not binding an NS4B(214-222) dextramer, sorted from PBMCs, taken around 16 days after the first yellow fever vaccination. This TCR came from a man between 18 and 29 years old who received the YFV17D yellow fever vaccine. CDR3 sequence (DNA): TGTGCCAGTAGTAATGCTAACACTGAAGCTTTCTTT. This codes for CASSNANTEAFF.